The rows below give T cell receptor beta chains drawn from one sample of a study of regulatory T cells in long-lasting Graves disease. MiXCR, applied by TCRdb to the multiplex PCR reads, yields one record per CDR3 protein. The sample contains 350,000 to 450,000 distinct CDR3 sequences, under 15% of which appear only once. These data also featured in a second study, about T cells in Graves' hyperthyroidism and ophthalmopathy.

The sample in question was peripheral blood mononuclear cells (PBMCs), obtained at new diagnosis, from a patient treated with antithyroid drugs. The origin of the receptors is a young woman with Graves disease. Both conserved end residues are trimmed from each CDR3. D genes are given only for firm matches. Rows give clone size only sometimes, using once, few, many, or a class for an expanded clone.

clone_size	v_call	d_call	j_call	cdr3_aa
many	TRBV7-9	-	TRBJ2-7	ASSLVGRDYEQY
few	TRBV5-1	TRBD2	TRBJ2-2	ASSPALSGRSRNTGELF
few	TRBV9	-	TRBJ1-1	ASSGYSHTEAF
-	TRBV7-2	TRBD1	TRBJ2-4	ASSLGPKQGASVIQY
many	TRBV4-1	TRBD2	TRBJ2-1	ASSPGGSGSTERF
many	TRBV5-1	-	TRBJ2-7	ASSLRPTAFLPHEQY
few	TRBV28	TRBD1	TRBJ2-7	ASSFTGGPYEQY
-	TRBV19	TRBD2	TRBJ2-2	ASIGTSGRRGTGELF
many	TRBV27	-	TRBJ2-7	ASSSTGSYEQY
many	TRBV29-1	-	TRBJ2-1	SVGYNEQF
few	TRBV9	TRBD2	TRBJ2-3	ASSVELAGAPDTQY
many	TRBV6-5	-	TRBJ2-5	ASSYSTLQETQY
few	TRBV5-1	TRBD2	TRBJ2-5	ASSERLAAQETQY
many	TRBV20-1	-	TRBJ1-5	SARRGGANSNQPQH
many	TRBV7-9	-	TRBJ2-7	ASTTSAGSYEQY
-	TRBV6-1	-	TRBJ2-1	ASSERDRNEQF
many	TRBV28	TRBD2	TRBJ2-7	ASSPGTSGTYEQY